Below, 26 T cell receptor beta chains from the same sample are listed, as sequenced in a study of identifying expanded T cells in peripheral blood. Clones were sequenced by immunoSEQ multiplex PCR, and TCRdb holds only the in-frame ones, with some missing. The repertoire holds around 47,000 clones, roughly 82% seen once, with about 15% in the top ten. The specimen sequenced was blood. The source of these receptors is a person between 18 and 69 years old in good health.

The chain joins TRBV6-1 to TRBJ2-5; 10 bases map to TRBD1. This CDR3 has 15 residues. Trimming at V came to 6 bases and at J to 4 bases, leaving 8 bases not matched to a gene. In germline, CDR1 is MNHNS, CDR2 SASEGT. The CDR3: CASSRTGGLGETQYF. The DNA of the CDR3 is TGTGCCAGCAGCCGGACAGGGGGTTTGGGAGAGACCCAGTACTTC.

The chain joins TRBV4-3 to TRBJ2-1; tentatively, D is TRBD1 or TRBD2 (6 bases each). The CDR3 consists of 16 residues. Looked up from germline, CDR1 is LGHNA and CDR2 is YSLEER. The V and J ends lost 0 bases and 8 bases respectively, with 17 bases between them. The CDR3 loop is CASSQDWGARVDEQFF. CDR3 coding DNA: TGCGCCAGCAGCCAAGATTGGGGGGCCCGAGTGGATGAGCAGTTCTTC.

The V call is TRBV7-9, the J call TRBJ2-3; no clear D. The V gene lost 7 bases and the J gene lost 0 bases, with 14 bases spanning the gap. CDR3 size: 15 residues. In germline, CDR1 is SEHNR, CDR2 FQNEAQ (reference sequence). CDR3 residues: CASIPPRRSTDTQYF. The CDR3 nucleotides are TGTGCCAGCATTCCGCCCCGTCGGAGCACAGATACGCAGTATTTT.

This rearrangement joins TRBV9 to TRBJ1-2; 10 nucleotides agree with TRBD1. Germline CDR1 and CDR2: SGDLS and YYNGEE. V lost 2 bases, J lost 4 bases, and 8 bases stayed unmatched. The CDR3 sequence is 16 residues long. For the CDR3, the DNA is TGTGCCAGCAGCGTTACCGGGACAGGGGTAACCTATGGCTACACCTTC. Amino acid sequence: CASSVTGTGVTYGYTF.

The CDR3 protein is CASKSFGTGTEQYV. In DNA form, the CDR3 reads TGTGCCAGCAAATCTTTCGGGACAGGGACCGAGCAGTACGTC. V usage is TRBV13 and J usage is TRBJ2-7; 9 nucleotides align to TRBD1. Germline V gene data show CDR1 as PRHDT and CDR2 as FYEKMQ (reference sequence). The CDR3 is 14 amino acids. V trimming: 7 bases; J trimming: 6 bases; junction bases outside the gene matches: 10.

The chain combines TRBV5-1 with TRBJ2-2; 10 bases match TRBD1. The germline CDR1 and CDR2 sequences are SGHRS and YFSETQ. The CDR3 is made up of 14 amino acids. J gave up 4 bases and V 5 bases, and 2 bases lay outside the gene matches. As DNA, the CDR3 is TGCGCCAGCAGACGGACAGGGGGCACCGGGGAGCTGTTTTTT. It yields the protein CASRRTGGTGELFF.

The rearrangement uses TRBV19 and TRBJ2-1, with 10 bases fitting TRBD2. With V trimmed by 7 bases and J by 7 bases, 7 bases remained unmatched. The V gene's germline CDR1 is LNHDA and CDR2 SQIVND (reference sequence). The CDR3 has 14 amino acids. The CDR3 region has the DNA TGTGCCAGTACGGCGAGCGGGAGGGCTAATGAGCAGTTCTTC. Its translation is CASTASGRANEQFF. Using reference TRBV19 and TRBJ2-1 for the parts outside the CDR3, the full variable domain is DGGITQSPKYLFRKEGQNVTLSCEQNLNHDAMYWYRQDPGQGLRLIYYSQIVNDFQKGDIAEGYSVSREKKESFPLTVTSAQKNPTAFYLCASTASGRANEQFFGPGTRLTVL.

In its sample, this clone was seen once. The chain has TRBV19 and TRBJ1-1, with a possible D match to TRBD1 (5 bases). CDR1 is LNHDA, CDR2 SQIVND, per germline (reference sequence). The CDR3 consists of 14 residues. V shed 7 bases and J shed 1 base, with 13 bases lying between them. CDR3 nucleotides: TGTGCCAGTACCTCCAGGGACGGGAACACTGAAGCTTTCTTT. Translated, it gives CASTSRDGNTEAFF.

This chain joins TRBV7-6 and TRBJ1-1, with 7 bases matching TRBD1. This CDR3 is built from 15 residues. With 4 bases clipped from V and 5 bases from J, the junction kept 10 bases outside the gene matches. Germline CDR1 and CDR2: SGHVS and FNYEAQ. CDR3 sequence reads: CASSSGVGGQTEAFF. The CDR3 DNA reads TGTGCCAGCAGCTCTGGAGTAGGGGGCCAAACTGAAGCTTTCTTT.

The rearrangement links TRBV4-3 to TRBJ2-7; D gene ambiguous. In germline, CDR1 is LGHNA, CDR2 YSLEER. V was pared by 4 bases and J by 7 bases, with 23 bases between. The CDR3 loop spans 16 amino acids. CDR3 bases: TGCGCCAGCAGCCCGACGGTCGGGTCCCGTAGTTTAGAGCAGTACTTC. This gives the protein CASSPTVGSRSLEQYF.

This chain uses TRBV11-2 with TRBJ2-7; 7 positions agree with TRBD2. The CDR3 has 17 residues. Germline V gives CDR1 SGHAT, CDR2 FQNNGV. The ends lost 5 bases at V and 0 bases at J; junction bases unmatched: 13. CDR3 loop: CASSQMGGTSYSYEQYV. In DNA form, the CDR3 reads TGTGCCAGCAGCCAGATGGGAGGGACGTCCTACTCCTACGAGCAGTACGTC.

The chain carries TRBV4-1 and TRBJ1-4, with 8 bases lining up with TRBD1. Germline V gives CDR1 MGHRA, CDR2 YSYEKL. Losses at the gene ends were 6 bases for V and 11 bases for J; bases not matched to a gene: 11. CDR3 size: 14 residues. The DNA of the CDR3 is TGCGCCAGCAGGGAACAGGGGGGGAAGAAGAAACTGTTTTTT. It encodes CASREQGGKKKLFF.

The V gene is TRBV11-3, the J gene TRBJ2-7; D is ambiguous. The V end was cut by 1 base, the J end by 6 bases, with 10 bases between. CDR1 and CDR2 from the germline V gene are SGHNT and YENEEA. The CDR3 loop spans 13 amino acids. The CDR3: CASSLVLGREQYF. The CDR3 nucleotides are TGTGCCAGCAGCTTAGTTCTAGGACGCGAGCAGTACTTC.

The sample holds a few counts of this clone. This sequence joins TRBV5-1 and TRBJ2-2; D gene ambiguous. The CDR3 extends over 12 amino acids. Between the trimmed V and J ends, which lost 1 base and 15 bases, there was a span of 13 bases. The germline CDR1 and CDR2 sequences are SGHRS and YFSETQ. The CDR3 here is CASSLQPWTLFF. The CDR3 bases are TGCGCCAGCAGCTTGCAGCCGTGGACGTTGTTTTTT.

This chain joins TRBV9 and TRBJ2-6; 9 nucleotides match TRBD1. Germline CDR1 is SGDLS and CDR2 is YYNGEE. After removal of 0 bases from V and 12 bases from J, the junction contained 16 bases not matched to a gene. The length of the CDR3 is 18 residues. The CDR3 region has the DNA TGTGCCAGCAGCGTAGGAGGGACAGGGTCTCTGGGGCCGCCCGTCCTGACTTTC. Its translation is CASSVGGTGSLGPPVLTF.

This clone was counted once. The chain is built from TRBV30 and TRBJ2-5, with D possibly TRBD2 on 5 matching bases. V dropped 0 bases and J dropped 9 bases, with 14 bases sitting between them. The germline V gene encodes CDR1 GTSNPN and CDR2 SVGIG (reference sequence). The CDR3 totals 13 residues. This CDR3 reads CAWSVTTDGAQYF. For the CDR3, the DNA is TGTGCCTGGAGTGTAACAACTGACGGGGCCCAGTACTTC.

V and J are TRBV7-9 and TRBJ2-3, with 7 nucleotides matching TRBD2. The J segment lost 6 bases and the V segment lost 1 base, leaving 1 base of the junction unmatched. The V gene's germline CDR1 is SEHNR and CDR2 FQNEAQ (reference sequence). The CDR3 extends over 13 amino acids. In nucleotides, the CDR3 is TGTGCCAGCAGCTTAGTGGGGGGGGATACGCAGTATTTT. Amino acids: CASSLVGGDTQYF.

V and J are TRBV7-2 and TRBJ2-7; 15 nucleotides match TRBD2. After removal of 2 bases from V and 7 bases from J, the junction contained 3 bases not matched to a gene. Germline V lookup: CDR1 SGHTA, CDR2 FQGNSA. This CDR3 comprises 15 residues. CDR3: CASSLKGLAGGEQYF. CDR3 DNA sequence: TGTGCCAGCAGCTTAAAGGGACTAGCGGGAGGAGAGCAGTACTTC.

This chain links TRBV11-2 with TRBJ2-3; D is undetermined. The V and J ends lost 1 base and 4 bases respectively, with 3 bases between them. CDR3 length equals 12 residues. Germline V gives CDR1 SGHAT, CDR2 FQNNGV. In DNA, the CDR3 is TGTGCCAGCAGCTTAGGGGCAGATACGCAGTATTTT. Translation gives CASSLGADTQYF.

The V call is TRBV4-1, the J call TRBJ1-4; D is ambiguous. The CDR3 is 15 amino acids. Germline CDR1 and CDR2: MGHRA and YSYEKL. The ends were cut back, 1 base at V and 7 bases at J, with 13 bases in the middle. CDR3 sequence: CASSQVDGIGEKLFF. CDR3 DNA sequence: TGCGCCAGCAGCCAAGTAGACGGTATTGGTGAAAAACTGTTTTTT.

This chain connects TRBV11-3 to TRBJ1-1; D possibly corresponds to TRBD1 (6 bases). Trimming cost V 0 bases and J 7 bases, with 15 bases left between them. CDR1 and CDR2 from the germline V gene are SGHNT and YENEEA. This CDR3 is built from 15 residues. DNA of the CDR3: TGTGCCAGCAGCTTAGATCTGGGCCAGGGGTTTGAAGCTTTCTTT. Translation: CASSLDLGQGFEAFF.

The rearrangement joins TRBV6-5 to TRBJ2-7, with 7 bases that match TRBD2. J was trimmed by 10 bases and V by 4 bases; bases with no gene match: 19. In germline, CDR1 is MNHEY, CDR2 SVGAGI. This CDR3 contains 16 residues. CDR3 sequence reads: CASSSSWAGDKSAQYF. The CDR3 region has the DNA TGTGCCAGCAGTTCCTCCTGGGCGGGAGATAAGTCAGCCCAGTACTTC.

The V and J genes are TRBV10-2 and TRBJ2-5, with 10 bases that match TRBD2. The germline V gene has CDR1 WSHSY and CDR2 SAAADI. The CDR3 contains 17 residues. V shed 3 bases, J shed 1 base, and the junction held 8 bases outside the gene matches. The CDR3 DNA reads TGCGCCAGCAGTGACCCCGGACTAGCGGCGCTCCAAGAGACCCAGTACTTC. Residues: CASSDPGLAALQETQYF.

This chain connects TRBV4-3 to TRBJ1-1; 7 bases align to TRBD1. V was pared by 5 bases and J by 8 bases, with 5 bases of the junction left unmatched. Germline CDR1 reads LGHNA; CDR2 reads YSLEER. This CDR3 is 12 amino acids long. CDR3 DNA sequence: TGCGCCAGCAGCTATGGACAGGAAGAAGCTTTCTTT. Translated, it gives CASSYGQEEAFF.

The CDR3 sequence: CASSPGSYEQYF. For the CDR3, the DNA is TGCGCCAGCAGCCCCGGCAGCTACGAGCAGTACTTC. The rearrangement joins TRBV5-1 to TRBJ2-7; unclear D gene. Germline CDR1 SGHRS, CDR2 YFSETQ. V gave up 4 bases and J gave up 3 bases, with 8 bases separating them. The CDR3 sequence is 12 residues long.

This clone appeared a single time. This sequence joins TRBV19 and TRBJ2-3, with D unclear. The length of the CDR3 is 11 residues. CDR1 and CDR2 (germline): LNHDA, SQIVND (reference sequence). Trimming shortened V by 3 bases and J by 4 bases, and 2 bases separated the two germline ends. CDR3 sequence (DNA): TGTGCCAGTAGTATCTCAGATACGCAGTATTTT. Translated: CASSISDTQYF.